The sample holds a few counts of the clone carrying this T cell receptor (beta chain). Authors' data handling: Amplification with reference gene primers provided the estimates of nucleated cell counts. Here immunoSEQ multiplex PCR was the method, and the copy in TCRdb shows in-frame clones only, minus some. From that table come the V and J calls and clone size; the DNA was used to work out D and trimming. This sample has 300,000 to 400,000 clones; more than 70% occur once, and the top ten carry around 7.9%. Seattle researchers signed up patients amid active infection and tracked them longitudinally. The data stem from a study of blood T cell repertoires in COVID-19. Study-level information: Whether acute or convalescent, the COVID-19 samples came from the United States, Italy and Spain. T cells, B-cell-depleted T cells, or PBMCs supplied cDNA or gDNA.

The clonotype originates from an older woman with COVID-19, enrolled during active disease. The sequenced material came from peripheral blood.

CDR3 coding DNA: TGTGCCAGTAGCCAAGGACAAGACTATCAGCCCCAGCATTTT. Protein: CASSQGQDYQPQHF. The chain has TRBV19 and TRBJ1-5; possibly TRBD1 for D (5 bases). The germline V gene has CDR1 LNHDA and CDR2 SQIVND (reference sequence). There are 14 residues in the CDR3. With 6 bases removed from V and 5 bases from J, the gap between germline ends came to 14 bases.